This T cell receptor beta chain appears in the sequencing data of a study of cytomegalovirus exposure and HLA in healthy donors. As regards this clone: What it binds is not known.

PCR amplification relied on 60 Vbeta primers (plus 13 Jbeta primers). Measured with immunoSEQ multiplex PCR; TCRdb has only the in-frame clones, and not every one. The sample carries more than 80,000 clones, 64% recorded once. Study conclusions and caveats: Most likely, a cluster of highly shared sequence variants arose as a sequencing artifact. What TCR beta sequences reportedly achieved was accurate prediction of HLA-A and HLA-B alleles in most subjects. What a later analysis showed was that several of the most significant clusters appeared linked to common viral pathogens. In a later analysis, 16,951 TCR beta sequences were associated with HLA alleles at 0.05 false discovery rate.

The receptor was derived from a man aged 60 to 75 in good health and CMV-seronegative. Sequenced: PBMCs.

The CDR3 DNA reads as TGTGCCAGCAGCCCCCCCACTAGCAGCTCCTACGAGCAGTACTTC. Translated: CASSPPTSSSYEQYF. The gene calls are TRBV6-8 and TRBJ2-7; D possibly corresponds to TRBD2 (6 bases). Trimming pared 6 bases from V and 0 bases from J, leaving 15 bases between. The CDR3 covers 15 residues. Germline V gives CDR1 MNHGY, CDR2 SAAAGT.